The entry below describes one T cell receptor beta chain. CDR3 size: 15 residues. Germline CDR1 SGHTA, CDR2 FQGNSA. The ends were cut back, 4 bases at V and 3 bases at J, with 15 bases in the middle. This entry belongs to a study of blood T cell repertoires in COVID-19. Across the study: Both acute and convalescent COVID-19 samples were obtained from the United States, Italy and Spain.

Original data processing: Counts of nucleated cells, estimated from reference gene primer amplification, were obtained. Sequencing was performed with immunoSEQ multiplex PCR; in TCRdb, only in-frame clones are kept and a portion is missing. V, J and clone size are those of that table, while D and trimming were read from the DNA. Of about 55,000 clones in the sample, around 83% were seen once. The sequenced sample consisted of peripheral blood. The sequence came from a woman aged 60-75 years with acute or convalescent COVID-19. J is TRBJ1-1 and V is TRBV7-2; weak D call: TRBD1 (5 bases). The CDR3 is CASSSAPGRDTEAFF. For the CDR3, the DNA is TGTGCCAGCAGCTCCGCACCAGGGCGAGACACTGAAGCTTTCTTT.